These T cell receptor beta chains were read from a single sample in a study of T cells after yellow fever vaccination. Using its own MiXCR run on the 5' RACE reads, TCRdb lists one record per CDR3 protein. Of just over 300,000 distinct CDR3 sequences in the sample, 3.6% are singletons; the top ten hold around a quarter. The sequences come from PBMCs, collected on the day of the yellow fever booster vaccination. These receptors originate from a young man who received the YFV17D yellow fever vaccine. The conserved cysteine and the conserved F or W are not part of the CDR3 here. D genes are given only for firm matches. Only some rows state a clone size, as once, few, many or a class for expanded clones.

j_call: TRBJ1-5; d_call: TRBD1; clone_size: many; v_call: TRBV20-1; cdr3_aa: SAKGGSQPQH
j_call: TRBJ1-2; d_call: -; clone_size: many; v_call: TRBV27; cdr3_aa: ASSLWGRSNYGYT
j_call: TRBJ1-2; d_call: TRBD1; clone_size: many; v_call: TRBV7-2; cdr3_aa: ASSLVGTGAHGYT
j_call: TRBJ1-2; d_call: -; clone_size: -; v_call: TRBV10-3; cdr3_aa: AISDSRGFYGYT
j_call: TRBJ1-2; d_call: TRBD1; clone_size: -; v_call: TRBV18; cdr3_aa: ASSLQDRDYGYT
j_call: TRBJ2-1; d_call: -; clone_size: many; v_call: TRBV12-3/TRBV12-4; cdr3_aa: ASSTWTTSVF
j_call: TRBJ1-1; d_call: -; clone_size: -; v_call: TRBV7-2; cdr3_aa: ASSAWVEDTEAF
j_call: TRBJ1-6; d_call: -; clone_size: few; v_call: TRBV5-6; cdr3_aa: ASSLGQTNSPLH
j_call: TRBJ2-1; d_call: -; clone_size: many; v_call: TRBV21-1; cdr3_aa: ASSARTSGGANNEQF
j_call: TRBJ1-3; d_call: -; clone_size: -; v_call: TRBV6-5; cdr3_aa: ASSSAAGNTIY
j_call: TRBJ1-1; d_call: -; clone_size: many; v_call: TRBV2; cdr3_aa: ASSVARGTEAF
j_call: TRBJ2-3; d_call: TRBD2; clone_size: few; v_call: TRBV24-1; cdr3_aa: ATSDSGRGAQY
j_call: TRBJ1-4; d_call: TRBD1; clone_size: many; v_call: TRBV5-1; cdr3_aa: ASRRQGTTNEKLF
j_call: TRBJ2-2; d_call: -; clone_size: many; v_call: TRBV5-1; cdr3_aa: ASSPFTGELF
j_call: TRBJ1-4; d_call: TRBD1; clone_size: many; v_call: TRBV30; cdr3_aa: AWSVQGSGKLF
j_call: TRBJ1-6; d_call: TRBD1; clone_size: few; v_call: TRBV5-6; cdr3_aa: ASSSGTGGGRSPLH
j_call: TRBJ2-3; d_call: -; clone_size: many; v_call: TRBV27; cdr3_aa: ASSLLGGTSTDTQY
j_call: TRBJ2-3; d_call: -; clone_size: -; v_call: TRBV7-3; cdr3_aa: ASSFEFRTDTQY
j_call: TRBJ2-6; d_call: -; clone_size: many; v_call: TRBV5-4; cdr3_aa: ASSLSGASSGANVLT
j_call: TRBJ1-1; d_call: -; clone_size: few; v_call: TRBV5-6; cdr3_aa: ASSLAWTEEEAF
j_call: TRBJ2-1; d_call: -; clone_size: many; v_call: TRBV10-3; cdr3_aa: AISGSHLYNEQF
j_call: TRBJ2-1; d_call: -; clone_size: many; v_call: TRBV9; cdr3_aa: ASSGVLYNEQF
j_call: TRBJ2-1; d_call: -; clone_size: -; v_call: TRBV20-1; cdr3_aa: SARDTGTSSYNEQF
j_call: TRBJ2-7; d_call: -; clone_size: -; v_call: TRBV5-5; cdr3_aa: ASSLEGRVEY
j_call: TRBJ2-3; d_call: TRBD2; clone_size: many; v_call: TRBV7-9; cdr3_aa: ASLSRGGLTSTDTQY
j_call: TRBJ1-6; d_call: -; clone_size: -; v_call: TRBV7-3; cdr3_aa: ASSLNLNSPLH
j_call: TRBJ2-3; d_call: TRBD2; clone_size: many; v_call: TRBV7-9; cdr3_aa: ASNIAGGNTDTQY
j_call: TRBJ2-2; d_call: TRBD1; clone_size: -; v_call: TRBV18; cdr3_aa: ASSPNGQGSNTGELF
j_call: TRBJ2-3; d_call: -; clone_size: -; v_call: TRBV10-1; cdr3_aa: ASSAELQY
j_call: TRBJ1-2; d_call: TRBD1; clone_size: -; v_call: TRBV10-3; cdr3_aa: AISDNRGKDGYT
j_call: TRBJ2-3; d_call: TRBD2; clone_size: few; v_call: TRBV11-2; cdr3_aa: ASSRSPGLAGSTDTQY
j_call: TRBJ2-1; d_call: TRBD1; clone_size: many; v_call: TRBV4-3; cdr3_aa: ASSQDSGTEVGQF
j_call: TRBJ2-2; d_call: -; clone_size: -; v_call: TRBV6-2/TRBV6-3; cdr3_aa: ASSRQDVNTGELF
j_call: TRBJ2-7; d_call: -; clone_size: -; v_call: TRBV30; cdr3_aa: AWSEGTAYEQY
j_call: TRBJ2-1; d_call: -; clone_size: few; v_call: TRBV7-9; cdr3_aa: ASSLGTGEQF
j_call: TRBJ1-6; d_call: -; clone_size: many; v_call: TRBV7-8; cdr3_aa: ASSLGFANIYNSPLH
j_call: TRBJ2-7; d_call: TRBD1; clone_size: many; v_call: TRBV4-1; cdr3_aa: ASSQEQGSTYEQY
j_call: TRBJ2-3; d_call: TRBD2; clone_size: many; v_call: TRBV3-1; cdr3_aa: ASSQVLATDTQY
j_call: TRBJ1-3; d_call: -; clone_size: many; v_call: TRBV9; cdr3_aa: ASSVAGTGNTIY
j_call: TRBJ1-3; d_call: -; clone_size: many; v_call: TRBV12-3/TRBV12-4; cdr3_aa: ASSVGNTIY
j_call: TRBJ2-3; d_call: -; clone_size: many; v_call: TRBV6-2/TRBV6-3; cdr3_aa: ASSYGSTDTQY
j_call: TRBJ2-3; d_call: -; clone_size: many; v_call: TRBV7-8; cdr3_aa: ASSFREWDSTDTQY
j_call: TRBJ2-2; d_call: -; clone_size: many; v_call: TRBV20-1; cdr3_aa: SAPGQPGELF
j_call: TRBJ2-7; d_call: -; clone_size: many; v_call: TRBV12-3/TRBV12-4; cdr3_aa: AISRTSKNEQY
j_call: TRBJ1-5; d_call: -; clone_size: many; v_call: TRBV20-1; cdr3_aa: SAGQPNQPQH
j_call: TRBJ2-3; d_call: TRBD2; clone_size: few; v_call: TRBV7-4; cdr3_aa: ASSSRRWRGGRVDTQY
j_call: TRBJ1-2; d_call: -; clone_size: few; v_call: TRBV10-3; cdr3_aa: AITGALSYGYT
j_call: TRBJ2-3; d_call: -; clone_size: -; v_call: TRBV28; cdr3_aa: ASSPIGGRGDTQY
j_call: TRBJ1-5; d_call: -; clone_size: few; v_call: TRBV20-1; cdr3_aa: SASRGRFDQPQH
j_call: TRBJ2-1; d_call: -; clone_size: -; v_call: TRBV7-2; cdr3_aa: ASSFPGAGDNEQF
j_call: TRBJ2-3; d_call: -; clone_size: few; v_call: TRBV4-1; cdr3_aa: ASSPWVTDTQY
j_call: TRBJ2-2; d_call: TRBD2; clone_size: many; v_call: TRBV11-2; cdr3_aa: ASSLGGLGKTDTGELF
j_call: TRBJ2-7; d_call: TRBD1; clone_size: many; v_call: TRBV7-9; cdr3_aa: ASSSGQGFEQY
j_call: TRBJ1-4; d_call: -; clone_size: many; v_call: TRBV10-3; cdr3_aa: AIRGTDNEKLF
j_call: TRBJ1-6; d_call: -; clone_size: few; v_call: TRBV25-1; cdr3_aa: ASSVMGGNSPLH